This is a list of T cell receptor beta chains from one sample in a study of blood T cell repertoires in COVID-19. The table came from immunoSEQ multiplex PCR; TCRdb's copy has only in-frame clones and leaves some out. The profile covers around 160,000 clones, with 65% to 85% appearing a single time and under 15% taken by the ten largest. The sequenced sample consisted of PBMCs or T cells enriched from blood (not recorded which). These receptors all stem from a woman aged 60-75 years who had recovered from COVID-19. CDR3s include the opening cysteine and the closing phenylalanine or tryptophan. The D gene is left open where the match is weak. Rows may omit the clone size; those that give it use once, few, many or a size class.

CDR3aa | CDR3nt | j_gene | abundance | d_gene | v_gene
CATRSSYNSPLHF | TGTGCCACCAGGAGCTCCTATAATTCACCCCTCCACTTT | TRBJ1-6 | once | . | TRBV15
CASSSSQGRSTEAFF | TGTGCCAGCAGCTCCTCACAGGGACGAAGCACTGAAGCTTTCTTT | TRBJ1-1 | . | . | TRBV7-3
CASSGQLNTEAFF | TGTGCCAGCAGCGGACAGTTGAACACTGAAGCTTTCTTT | TRBJ1-1 | . | . | TRBV12-3/TRBV12-4
CASSLRLTREVGETQYF | TGTGCCAGCAGTTTACGTTTAACGCGGGAGGTGGGGGAGACCCAGTACTTC | TRBJ2-5 | . | TRBD2 | TRBV27
CAWSQTGTTLHF | TGTGCCTGGAGTCAAACAGGGACAACCCTCCACTTT | TRBJ1-6 | few | . | TRBV30
CASSESGQAVRTGELFF | TGTGCCAGCAGCGAATCGGGACAGGCGGTTCGCACCGGGGAGCTGTTTTTT | TRBJ2-2 | . | TRBD1 | TRBV11-2
CSVGLTGYEQYF | TGCAGCGTTGGCCTGACAGGCTACGAGCAGTACTTC | TRBJ2-7 | . | . | TRBV29-1
CASSAGLAGLTDTQYF | TGTGCCAGCAGCGCCGGACTAGCGGGCCTCACAGATACGCAGTATTTT | TRBJ2-3 | . | TRBD2 | TRBV9
CASSPPGGRGDTQYF | TGCGCCAGCAGCCCACCGGGGGGGCGTGGAGATACGCAGTATTTT | TRBJ2-3 | . | TRBD2 | TRBV5-1
CASSPIGDTQYF | TGTGCCAGCAGCCCGATCGGAGATACGCAGTATTTT | TRBJ2-3 | . | . | TRBV11-2
CASSLASGEKDTQYF | TGCGCCAGCAGCTTGGCTAGCGGGGAAAAAGATACGCAGTATTTT | TRBJ2-3 | . | TRBD2 | TRBV5-1
CASSRDSTLIVGELFF | TGTGCCAGCTCACGTGACAGCACCCTTATCGTTGGGGAGCTGTTTTTT | TRBJ2-2 | . | . | TRBV18
CASSISGTGLYEQYF | TGTGCCAGTAGTATTAGCGGGACAGGGCTCTACGAGCAGTACTTC | TRBJ2-7 | . | . | TRBV19
CASSFSGRPFTDTQYF | TGTGCCAGCAGTTTTTCAGGCCGGCCCTTCACAGATACGCAGTATTTT | TRBJ2-3 | once | . | TRBV28
CASATGGGSKYF | TGTGCCAGCGCTACCGGGGGAGGTAGTAAGTACTTC | TRBJ2-7 | . | . | TRBV6-5
CAISESQGRETQYF | TGTGCCATCAGTGAGTCGCAGGGTAGGGAGACCCAGTACTTC | TRBJ2-5 | . | . | TRBV10-3
CASSPGYGNQETQYF | TGTGCCAGCAGCCCCGGTTACGGTAACCAAGAGACCCAGTACTTC | TRBJ2-5 | few | . | TRBV3-1/TRBV3-2
CASSLEAGLDNEQFF | TGTGCCAGCAGCTTGGAGGCAGGGCTGGACAATGAGCAGTTCTTC | TRBJ2-1 | once | . | TRBV5-8
CASNSVPGEKLFF | TGTGCCAGTAACTCGGTTCCGGGTGAAAAACTGTTTTTT | TRBJ1-4 | . | . | TRBV19
CASSLVAGLAFF | TGCGCCAGCAGCTTGGTGGCAGGTCTAGCTTTCTTT | TRBJ1-1 | . | . | TRBV5-1
CASSRQGPYGYTF | TGTGCCAGCAGCCGACAGGGGCCCTATGGCTACACCTTC | TRBJ1-2 | . | TRBD1 | TRBV7-9
CASSEGGRDTEAFF | TGTGCCAGCAGTGAGGGGGGGAGGGACACTGAAGCTTTCTTT | TRBJ1-1 | . | . | TRBV27
CASSEMAGGYNEQFF | TGTGCCAGCAGTGAAATGGCGGGGGGGTACAATGAGCAGTTCTTC | TRBJ2-1 | . | TRBD2 | TRBV6-1
CASSLAPSGYNEQFF | TGCGCCAGCAGCTTGGCCCCTAGCGGTTACAATGAGCAGTTCTTC | TRBJ2-1 | . | TRBD2 | TRBV5-1
CASSDPAGGRPNTGELFF | TGTGCCAGCAGCGACCCCGCAGGAGGGCGGCCGAACACCGGGGAGCTGTTTTTT | TRBJ2-2 | . | . | TRBV9
CASSFGARADTQYF | TGCGCCAGCAGCTTCGGAGCGCGCGCAGATACGCAGTATTTT | TRBJ2-3 | . | . | TRBV5-1
CASSQDPGGRTYNEQFF | TGTGCCAGCAGCCAAGACCCGGGGGGGCGGACCTACAATGAGCAGTTCTTC | TRBJ2-1 | . | TRBD2 | TRBV3-1/TRBV3-2
CASSQGSDHNEQFF | TGTGCCAGCAGCCAAGGTAGCGACCACAATGAGCAGTTCTTC | TRBJ2-1 | . | . | TRBV3-1/TRBV3-2
CASSLAGEGNTIYF | TGCGCCAGCAGCTTGGCGGGGGAAGGGAACACCATATATTTT | TRBJ1-3 | . | . | TRBV5-1
CASRDPGTAYEQYF | TGTGCCAGCAGAGACCCTGGGACAGCTTACGAGCAGTACTTC | TRBJ2-7 | . | TRBD1 | TRBV28
CASSNPPQYSYEQYF | TGTGCCAGCAGCAACCCCCCACAGTACTCCTACGAGCAGTACTTC | TRBJ2-7 | . | . | TRBV11-2
CSASPTYNEQFF | TGCAGTGCTAGTCCAACATACAATGAGCAGTTCTTC | TRBJ2-1 | once | . | TRBV20-1
CASSPFKTSGQETQYF | TGCGCCAGCAGCCCGTTCAAGACTAGCGGACAAGAGACCCAGTACTTC | TRBJ2-5 | few | TRBD2 | TRBV5-1
CAWSVAAGDTDTQYF | TGTGCCTGGAGTGTAGCGGCGGGGGACACAGATACGCAGTATTTT | TRBJ2-3 | . | TRBD2 | TRBV30
CASSVEGQGTAFF | TGTGCCAGCAGCGTAGAGGGCCAGGGAACGGCTTTCTTT | TRBJ1-1 | . | . | TRBV9
CASSLNDRGGEKLFF | TGTGCCAGCAGCTTGAATGACAGGGGCGGTGAAAAACTGTTTTTT | TRBJ1-4 | . | TRBD1 | TRBV7-9
CASSLTSGQETQYF | TGTGCCAGCAGCTTGACTAGCGGCCAAGAGACCCAGTACTTC | TRBJ2-5 | . | TRBD2 | TRBV7-9
CASGVNQPQHF | TGTGCCAGCGGAGTTAATCAGCCCCAGCATTTT | TRBJ1-5 | . | . | TRBV2
CAIFRQGGTEAFF | TGTGCCATCTTCCGACAGGGTGGCACTGAAGCTTTCTTT | TRBJ1-1 | . | TRBD1 | TRBV6-5
CASSAQQGVVAGELFF | TGTGCCAGCAGCGCCCAACAGGGGGTAGTGGCCGGGGAGCTGTTTTTT | TRBJ2-2 | . | TRBD1 | TRBV9
CASSLEWGADTQYF | TGCGCCAGCAGCTTGGAGTGGGGAGCAGATACGCAGTATTTT | TRBJ2-3 | . | . | TRBV5-1
CASSPGASSSYEQYF | TGTGCCAGCTCACCAGGGGCCAGCTCATCCTACGAGCAGTACTTC | TRBJ2-7 | . | . | TRBV18
CASSLGQGNNEQFF | TGTGCCAGCAGCTTAGGACAGGGGAACAATGAGCAGTTCTTC | TRBJ2-1 | . | TRBD1 | TRBV7-9
CASSPGGGATDTQYF | TGTGCCAGCAGCCCCGGGGGGGGAGCTACAGATACGCAGTATTTT | TRBJ2-3 | . | TRBD2 | TRBV7-7
CASSLADYGYTF | TGCGCCAGCAGCTTGGCCGACTATGGCTACACCTTC | TRBJ1-2 | once | . | TRBV5-1